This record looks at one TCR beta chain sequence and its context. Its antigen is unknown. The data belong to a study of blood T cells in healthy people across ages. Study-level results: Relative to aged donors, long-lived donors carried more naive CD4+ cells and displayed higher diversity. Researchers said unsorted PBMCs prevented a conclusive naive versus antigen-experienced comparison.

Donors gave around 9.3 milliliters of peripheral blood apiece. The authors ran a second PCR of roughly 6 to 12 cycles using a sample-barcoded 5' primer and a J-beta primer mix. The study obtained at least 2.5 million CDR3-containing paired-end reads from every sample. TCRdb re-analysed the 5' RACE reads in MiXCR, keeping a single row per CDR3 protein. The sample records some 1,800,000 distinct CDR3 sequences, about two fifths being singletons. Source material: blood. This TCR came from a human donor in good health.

The DNA of the CDR3 is TGTGCCAGCAGTGAAGGGACTAGCGGGTCCTACGAGCAGTACTTC. It is translated as CASSEGTSGSYEQYF. The V and J genes are TRBV2 and TRBJ2-7; 11 bases line up with TRBD2. The CDR3 spans 15 residues. V lost 1 base to trimming and J lost 1 base; unmatched junction nucleotides: 0. Germline V CDR1 and CDR2: SNHLY, FYNNEI.